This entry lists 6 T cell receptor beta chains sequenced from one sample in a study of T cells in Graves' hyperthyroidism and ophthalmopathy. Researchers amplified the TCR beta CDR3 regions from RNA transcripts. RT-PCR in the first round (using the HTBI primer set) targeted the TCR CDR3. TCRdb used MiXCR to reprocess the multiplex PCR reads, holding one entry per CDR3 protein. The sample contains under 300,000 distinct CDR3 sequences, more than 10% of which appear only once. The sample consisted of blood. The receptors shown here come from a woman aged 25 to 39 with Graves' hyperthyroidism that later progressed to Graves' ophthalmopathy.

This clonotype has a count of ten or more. Written as DNA, the CDR3 is TGTGCCAGCAGCCAAGGGACTAGCGGGAGGGCGGGCGAGCAGTACTTC. Protein sequence: CASSQGTSGRAGEQYF. J is TRBJ2-7 and V is TRBV5-5; 16 nucleotides agree with TRBD2. Germline CDR1 is SGHKS and CDR2 is YYEKEE (reference sequence). The CDR3 extends over 16 amino acids. Trimming took 4 bases from V and 6 from J; bases not matched to a gene: 7.

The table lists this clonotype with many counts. In nucleotides, the CDR3 is TGTGCCAGCAGCTCCACGGTAGGGCATTCCTACAATGAGCAGTTCTTC. Protein: CASSSTVGHSYNEQFF. The chain joins TRBV7-9 to TRBJ2-1; D gene unclear. Per germline, CDR1 SEHNR and CDR2 FQNEAQ (reference sequence). The CDR3 contains 16 residues. Trimming took 4 bases from V and 1 from J, leaving 14 bases between them.

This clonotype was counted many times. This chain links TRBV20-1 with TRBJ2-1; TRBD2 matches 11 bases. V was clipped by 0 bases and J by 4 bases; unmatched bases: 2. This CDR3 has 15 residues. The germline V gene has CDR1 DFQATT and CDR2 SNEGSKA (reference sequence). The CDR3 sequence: CSARESSGRYNEQFF. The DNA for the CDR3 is TGCAGTGCTAGAGAATCTAGCGGGAGGTACAATGAGCAGTTCTTC.

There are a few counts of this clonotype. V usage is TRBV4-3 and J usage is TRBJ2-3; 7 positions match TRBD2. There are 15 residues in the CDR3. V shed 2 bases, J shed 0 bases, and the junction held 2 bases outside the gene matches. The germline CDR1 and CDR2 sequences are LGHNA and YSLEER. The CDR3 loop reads CASSQTSVSTDTQYF. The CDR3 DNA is TGCGCCAGCAGCCAAACTAGCGTTAGCACAGATACGCAGTATTTT.

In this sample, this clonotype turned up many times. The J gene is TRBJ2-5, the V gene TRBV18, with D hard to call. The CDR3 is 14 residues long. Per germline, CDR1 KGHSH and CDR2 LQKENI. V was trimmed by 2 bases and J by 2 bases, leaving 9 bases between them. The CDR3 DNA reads TGTGCCAGCTCACCAAGATACAGACAAGAGACCCAGTACTTC. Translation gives CASSPRYRQETQYF.

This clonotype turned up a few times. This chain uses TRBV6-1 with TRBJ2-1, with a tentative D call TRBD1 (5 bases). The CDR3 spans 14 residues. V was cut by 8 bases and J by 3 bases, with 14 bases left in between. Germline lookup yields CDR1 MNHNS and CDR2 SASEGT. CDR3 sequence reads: CASQGSVYYNEQFF. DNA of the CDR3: TGTGCCAGCCAGGGTTCGGTGTACTACAATGAGCAGTTCTTC.